A selection of T cell receptor beta chains follows, all from one sample in a study of Ad26.COV2.S vaccination and SARS-CoV-2 variants. Measured with immunoSEQ multiplex PCR; TCRdb has only the in-frame clones, and not every one. Here the sample spans 500,000 or so clones, 89% being singletons. This specimen was peripheral blood, taken in a trial of Ad26.COV2.S vaccine versus placebo. These receptor sequences come from a person aged 18-65 years who received the Ad26.COV2.S COVID-19 vaccine or a placebo. The CDR3 runs from the conserved cysteine through the conserved F or W. The D gene is left open where the match is weak. Size tells how often a clone was seen (once, few, many) or the class of an expanded clone, and some rows leave it out.

d_call: TRBD2
j_call: TRBJ2-1
v_call: TRBV5-8
clone_size: NA
cdr3_nt: TGTGCCAGCAGCTTTCTCCTGGGACTAGCGGGGGGGCAGTCCTACAATGAGCAGTTCTTC
cdr3_aa: CASSFLLGLAGGQSYNEQFF

d_call: NA
j_call: TRBJ2-5
v_call: TRBV30
clone_size: NA
cdr3_nt: TGTGCCTGGAGTGTTGGTTGGAGCGAGACCCAGTACTTC
cdr3_aa: CAWSVGWSETQYF

d_call: NA
j_call: TRBJ1-1
v_call: TRBV7-6
clone_size: NA
cdr3_nt: TGTGCCAGCAGCTTAGTGGGGGGTAACACTGAAGCTTTCTTT
cdr3_aa: CASSLVGGNTEAFF

d_call: NA
j_call: TRBJ2-5
v_call: TRBV3-1/TRBV3-2
clone_size: once
cdr3_nt: TGTGCCAGCAGCCAGCAGGGTTGGGAAGAGACCCAGTACTTC
cdr3_aa: CASSQQGWEETQYF

d_call: NA
j_call: TRBJ1-4
v_call: TRBV15
clone_size: NA
cdr3_nt: TGTGCCACCAGCAGAGATAGGGCGGGGGCTGGAGAAAAACTGTTTTTT
cdr3_aa: CATSRDRAGAGEKLFF

d_call: TRBD1
j_call: TRBJ1-2
v_call: TRBV28
clone_size: NA
cdr3_nt: TGTGCCAGCAGTGGGGACAGGTTCGCCTCCTATGGCTACACCTTC
cdr3_aa: CASSGDRFASYGYTF

d_call: NA
j_call: TRBJ1-2
v_call: TRBV4-3
clone_size: once
cdr3_nt: TGCGCCAGCAGCCAAGCCCACTATGGCTACACCTTC
cdr3_aa: CASSQAHYGYTF

d_call: TRBD1
j_call: TRBJ2-1
v_call: TRBV6-6
clone_size: NA
cdr3_nt: TGTGCCAGCAGTTACTACGGACAGGGGGGTTGGGGTGAGCAGTTCTTC
cdr3_aa: CASSYYGQGGWGEQFF

d_call: TRBD1
j_call: TRBJ2-3
v_call: TRBV7-9
clone_size: NA
cdr3_nt: TGTGCCAGCAGTTTGACAGGGGCGGATACGCAGTATTTT
cdr3_aa: CASSLTGADTQYF

d_call: NA
j_call: TRBJ1-2
v_call: TRBV7-9
clone_size: NA
cdr3_nt: TGTGCCAGCAGTTTCGACAGGTTCTATGGCTACACCTTC
cdr3_aa: CASSFDRFYGYTF

d_call: TRBD1
j_call: TRBJ1-6
v_call: TRBV18
clone_size: NA
cdr3_nt: TGTGCCAGCTCAGGTTCAGGGGGCGCCGGATCCTATAATTCACCCCTCCACTTT
cdr3_aa: CASSGSGGAGSYNSPLHF

d_call: NA
j_call: TRBJ1-1
v_call: TRBV27
clone_size: NA
cdr3_nt: TGTGCCAGCAGTCTCCGGGGCCTTTATCCGAACACTGAAGCTTTCTTT
cdr3_aa: CASSLRGLYPNTEAFF

d_call: NA
j_call: TRBJ2-2
v_call: TRBV18
clone_size: NA
cdr3_nt: TGTGCCAGCTCCTTGGACAGGAACACCGGGGAGCTGTTTTTT
cdr3_aa: CASSLDRNTGELFF

d_call: TRBD2
j_call: TRBJ2-3
v_call: TRBV3-1/TRBV3-2
clone_size: NA
cdr3_nt: TGTGCCAGCAGCCAAGAGCCTGGGGTAAGTGAGCGGGAGTCCCCAGATACGCAGTATTTT
cdr3_aa: CASSQEPGVSERESPDTQYF

d_call: NA
j_call: TRBJ2-3
v_call: TRBV4-3
clone_size: NA
cdr3_nt: TGCGCCAGCAGCCAAGAATTGAACAGGGGAGGTTTCACCGATACGCAGTATTTT
cdr3_aa: CASSQELNRGGFTDTQYF

d_call: NA
j_call: TRBJ2-1
v_call: TRBV11-2
clone_size: NA
cdr3_nt: TGTGCCATTAAGACCCCCCTAGGGCCCTACAATGAGCAGTTCTTC
cdr3_aa: CAIKTPLGPYNEQFF